This T cell receptor (beta chain) emerged from a study of human CD8 memory T cell subsets (dated by TCRdb to the early 2020s). Regarding the research as a whole: To assess how stem-like (TSTEM), progenitor exhausted-like (TPEX) and effector memory CD8+ T cell subsets are clonally related, the TCRbeta repertoires of these three subsets were compared. Several donors each provided TSTEM, TPEX and effector memory subsets, from which TCRbeta repertoires were obtained.

Turning to this clonotype: Its recognized antigen is unknown.

The CDR3 runs 16 amino acids, cysteine and phenylalanine included. The protein alone is recorded here. Looking up the germline V gene yields CDR1 LGHNA and CDR2 YNFKEQ. CCR7+ PD-1- TIGIT- cells were defined as stem-like memory CD8+ T cells (TSTEM). Density gradient separation was used to isolate peripheral blood mononuclear cells from healthy donor buffy coats. The study enriched total CD8+ T cells through negative magnetic separation using EasySep or MojoSort CD8+ T cell isolation kits. For each subset, total RNA was extracted using an RNeasy Mini Kit from duplicate vials of roughly 150,000 sorted CD8+ T cells. The PBMCs were used either fresh or after being cryopreserved in fetal bovine serum with approximately 9.5% DMSO. Fluorescence-activated cell sorting on a FACSAria III was used to sort the CD8+ T cell subsets to purity. These reads were obtained on a NextSeq 550. A Human TCR Profiling Kit was used to prepare UMI-labeled 5' RACE TCRbeta libraries. Every TCRbeta library was prepared in parallel with an identical number of PCR cycles. Per the source publication's procedure: Each TCRbeta library contained between about 2,700 and 20,000 functional CDR3beta clonotypes. MIGEC 1.2.9 was used for UMI extraction and consensus assembly, with at least three reads per UMI being required. MiXCR 3.0.3 was used to extract in-frame CDR3beta repertoires. After each sample was downsampled to 42,000 randomly selected UMIs, diversity metrics were computed in VDJtools 1.2.1. For the top 3,000 clones of each sample pair, the repertoire overlap metrics D, R and F2 were calculated in VDJtools. TCRdb reprocessed the reads and assigns one entry to each CDR3 protein sequence, leaving out DNA. V and J calls and clone size were set by TCRdb, not the authors. The sample's clone listing holds 7,000 or so distinct CDR3 sequences. In total, the top ten clones hold approximately 23% of the sample.

What the research found in general, with its limitations: Normalized Shannon-Wiener diversity was similarly high in TSTEM and TPEX subsets, while effector memory subsets were less diverse by comparison. Greater repertoire diversity in TSTEM than in TPEX subsets was suggested by Chao1 estimates, potentially reflecting a broader range of specificities. The stem-like TSTEM and TPEX subsets each shared clonotypes with effector memory cells, but the TSTEM and TPEX repertoires had minimal overlap with each other, suggesting distinct antigen spectra. Only TCRbeta chains were sequenced, and the repertoire comparisons were based on several donors and tested using paired t-tests with Bonferroni correction.

Sequencing used CD8+ stem-like memory T cells (TSCM and TCM) sorted from PBMCs. The cell subset or site label, as the study defines it: stem-like memory CD8 T cells (TSTEM), CCR7+ PD-1- TIGIT-. The rearrangement combines TRBV4-2 with TRBJ2-2; TCRdb outputs TRBD2, but without DNA this stays unchecked. This receptor was identified in a human donor in good health. The CDR3 in this case is CASSQLSGSLTGELFF.